This T cell receptor beta chain appears in the sequencing data of a study of patients and donors after allogeneic stem cell transplantation. Each CDR3 protein gets one entry after TCRdb re-called the RT-PCR reads with MiXCR. The table includes about 960,000 distinct CDR3 sequences, roughly 18% detected once. This CDR3 spans 12 amino acids. Germline trimming cut 2 bases from V and 7 bases from J; bases unmatched to any gene: 1. Germline CDR1 reads GTSNPN; CDR2 reads SVGIG (reference sequence). This clonotype was sampled from a human donor who was either an allogeneic HSCT recipient or a stem cell or donor lymphocyte infusion donor (not recorded which). It is not recorded whose cells these are; they may come from a transplant donor. The rearrangement uses TRBV30 and TRBJ1-5; 8 positions agree with TRBD1. Sequenced: blood, either unsorted or a sorted T cell fraction (not recorded which). CDR3 in DNA: TGTGCCTGGAGTACAGGGGGACAGCCCCAGCATTTT. This gives the protein CAWSTGGQPQHF.